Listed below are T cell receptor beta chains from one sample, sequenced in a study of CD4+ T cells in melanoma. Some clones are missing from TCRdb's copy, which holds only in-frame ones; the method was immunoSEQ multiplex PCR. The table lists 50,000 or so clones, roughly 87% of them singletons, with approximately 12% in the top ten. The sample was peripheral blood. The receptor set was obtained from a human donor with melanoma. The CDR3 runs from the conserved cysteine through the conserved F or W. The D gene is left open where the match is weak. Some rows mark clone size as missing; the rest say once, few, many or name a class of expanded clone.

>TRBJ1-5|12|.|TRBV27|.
CASRAGNQPQHF
TGTGCCAGCAGGGCAGGGAATCAGCCCCAGCATTTT
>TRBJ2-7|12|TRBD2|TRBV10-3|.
CAITDTGGEQYF
TGTGCCATCACGGACACCGGGGGGGAGCAGTACTTC
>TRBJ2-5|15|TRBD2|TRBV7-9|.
CAGSLDLAGRETQYF
TGTGCCGGCAGCTTAGACCTAGCGGGGCGGGAGACCCAGTACTTC
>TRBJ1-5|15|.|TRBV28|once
CASSTVQFSNQPQHF
TGTGCCAGCAGTACCGTACAGTTTAGCAATCAGCCCCAGCATTTT
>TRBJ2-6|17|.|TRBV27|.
CASSLSSPAAGANVLTF
TGTGCCAGCAGTTTATCGTCTCCGGCGGCTGGGGCCAACGTCCTGACTTTC
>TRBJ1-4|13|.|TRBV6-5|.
CASSPREGEKLFF
TGTGCCAGCAGTCCCAGGGAAGGAGAAAAACTGTTTTTT
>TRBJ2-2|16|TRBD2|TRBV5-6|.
CASSPSGGASTGELFF
TGTGCCAGCAGCCCTAGCGGGGGGGCGAGCACCGGGGAGCTGTTTTTT
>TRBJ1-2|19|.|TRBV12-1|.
CASSPSFGLQGRLDYGYTF
TGTGCCAGCAGCCCCTCATTCGGGTTACAGGGTAGGCTAGACTATGGCTACACCTTC
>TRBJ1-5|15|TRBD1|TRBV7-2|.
CASSLVGGADQPQHF
TGTGCCAGCAGCTTAGTAGGGGGCGCCGATCAGCCCCAGCATTTT
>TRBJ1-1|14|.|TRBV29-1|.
CSVEFGLENTEAFF
TGCAGCGTTGAATTTGGATTGGAGAACACTGAAGCTTTCTTT
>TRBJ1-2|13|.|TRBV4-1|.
CASSPGSNYGYTF
TGCGCCAGCAGCCCAGGGTCTAACTATGGCTACACCTTC
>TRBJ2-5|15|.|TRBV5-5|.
CASSSLGHTQETQYF
TGTGCCAGCAGCTCGCTAGGACATACCCAAGAGACCCAGTACTTC
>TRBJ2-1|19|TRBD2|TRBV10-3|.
CAISESVLAGGPVGNEQFF
TGTGCCATCAGTGAGTCGGTACTAGCGGGGGGGCCTGTGGGAAATGAGCAGTTCTTC
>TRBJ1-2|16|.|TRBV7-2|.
CASRTRNGQFNYGYTF
TGTGCCAGCAGAACCCGTAACGGACAGTTTAACTATGGCTACACCTTC
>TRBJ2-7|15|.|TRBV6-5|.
CASSYSRQADYEQYF
TGTGCCAGCAGTTATTCGCGGCAGGCAGACTACGAGCAGTACTTC
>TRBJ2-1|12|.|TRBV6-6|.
CASSLQDNEQFF
TGTGCCAGCAGTTTGCAGGACAATGAGCAGTTCTTC
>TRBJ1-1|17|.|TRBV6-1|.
CASSEPRAGMMNTEAFF
TGTGCCAGCAGTGAACCTCGGGCAGGGATGATGAACACTGAAGCTTTCTTT
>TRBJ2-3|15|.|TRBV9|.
CASSVGSGPGDTQYF
TGTGCCAGCAGCGTAGGAAGCGGTCCGGGCGATACGCAGTATTTT
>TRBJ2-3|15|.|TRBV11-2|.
CASSLLSRGADTQYF
TGTGCCAGCAGCTTACTAAGTCGGGGCGCAGATACGCAGTATTTT
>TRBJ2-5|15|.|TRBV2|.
CASSEVQPNQETQYF
TGTGCCAGCAGTGAAGTGCAGCCGAACCAAGAGACCCAGTACTTC
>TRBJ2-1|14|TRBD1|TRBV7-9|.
CASSDRGFNNEQFF
TGTGCCAGCAGCGACAGGGGTTTTAACAATGAGCAGTTCTTC
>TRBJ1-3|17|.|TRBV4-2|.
CASSQVLAGSSGNTIYF
TGTGCCAGCAGCCAAGTGTTGGCAGGGAGCTCTGGAAACACCATATATTTT
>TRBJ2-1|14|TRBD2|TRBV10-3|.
CAIRGLNSYNEQFF
TGTGCCATCAGGGGACTAAACTCCTACAATGAGCAGTTCTTC
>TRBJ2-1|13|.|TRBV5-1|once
CASSLVGTLEQFF
TGCGCCAGCAGCTTGGTAGGGACGTTAGAGCAGTTCTTC
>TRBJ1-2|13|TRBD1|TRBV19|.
CASSGQGVYGYTF
TGTGCCAGTTCGGGACAGGGGGTTTACGGCTACACCTTC
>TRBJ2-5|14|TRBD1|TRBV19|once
CASSHRGNQETQYF
TGTGCCAGTAGCCACAGGGGGAACCAAGAGACCCAGTACTTC
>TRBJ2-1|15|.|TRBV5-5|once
CASSLDGGSYNEQFF
TGTGCCAGCAGCTTGGATGGGGGTTCCTACAATGAGCAGTTCTTC
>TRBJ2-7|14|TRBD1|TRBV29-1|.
CSVEGQGRREEQYF
TGCAGCGTTGAGGGACAGGGCCGCAGGGAGGAGCAGTACTTC
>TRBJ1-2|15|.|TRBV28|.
CASSEGPGVSYGYTF
TGTGCCAGCAGTGAGGGTCCAGGGGTTAGCTATGGCTACACCTTC
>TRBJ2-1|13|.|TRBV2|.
CASSESKLNEQFF
TGTGCCAGCAGTGAATCTAAGCTCAATGAGCAGTTCTTC
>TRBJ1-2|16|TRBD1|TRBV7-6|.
CASSSNPPGTGYGYTF
TGTGCCAGCAGCTCCAACCCCCCCGGGACAGGGTATGGCTACACCTTC
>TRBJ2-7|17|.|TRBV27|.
CASTAQQGSPLFGLQYF
TGTGCCAGCACCGCCCAACAGGGTTCGCCCCTATTTGGTCTTCAGTACTTC
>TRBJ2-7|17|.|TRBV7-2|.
CASSLASGPGVPYEQYF
TGTGCCAGCAGCTTAGCGAGTGGGCCAGGGGTTCCCTACGAGCAGTACTTC
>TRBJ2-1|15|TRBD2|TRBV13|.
CASSITSGYYNEQFF
TGTGCCAGCAGTATCACTAGCGGGTATTACAATGAGCAGTTCTTC
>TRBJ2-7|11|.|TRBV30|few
CAWRGSYEQYF
TGTGCCTGGAGGGGGTCCTACGAGCAGTACTTC
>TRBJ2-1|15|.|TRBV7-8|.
CASSYLDGAKNEQFF
TGTGCCAGCAGTTATTTAGACGGTGCTAAAAATGAGCAGTTCTTC
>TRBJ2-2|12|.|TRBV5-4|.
CASSLDTGELFF
TGTGCCAGCAGCTTAGACACCGGGGAGCTGTTTTTT
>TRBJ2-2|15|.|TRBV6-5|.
CASSYSWGALGELFF
TGTGCCAGCAGTTACTCATGGGGGGCCCTCGGGGAGCTGTTTTTT
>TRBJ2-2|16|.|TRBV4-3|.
CASSLRVAPDTGELFF
TGCGCCAGCAGCCTCCGGGTCGCCCCGGACACCGGGGAGCTGTTTTTT
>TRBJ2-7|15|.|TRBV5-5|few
CASSLLGQLFNEQYF
TGTGCCAGCAGCTTGTTGGGTCAACTTTTCAACGAGCAGTACTTC
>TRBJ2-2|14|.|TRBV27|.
CASGPLLYTGELFF
TGTGCCAGCGGTCCGCTCTTGTACACCGGGGAGCTGTTTTTT
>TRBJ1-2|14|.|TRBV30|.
CAWSPGYLGYGYTF
TGTGCCTGGAGTCCAGGGTATCTCGGCTATGGCTACACCTTC
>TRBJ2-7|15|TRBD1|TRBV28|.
CASSRTGQDSYEQYF
TGTGCCAGCAGCCGCACGGGACAGGACTCCTACGAGCAGTACTTC
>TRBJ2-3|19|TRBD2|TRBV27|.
CASSLVRTSGGASADTQYF
TGTGCCAGCAGTTTAGTTAGGACTAGCGGGGGGGCCTCCGCAGATACGCAGTATTTT
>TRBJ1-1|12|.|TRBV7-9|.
CASRRGNTEAFF
TGTGCCAGCCGCCGGGGGAACACTGAAGCTTTCTTT